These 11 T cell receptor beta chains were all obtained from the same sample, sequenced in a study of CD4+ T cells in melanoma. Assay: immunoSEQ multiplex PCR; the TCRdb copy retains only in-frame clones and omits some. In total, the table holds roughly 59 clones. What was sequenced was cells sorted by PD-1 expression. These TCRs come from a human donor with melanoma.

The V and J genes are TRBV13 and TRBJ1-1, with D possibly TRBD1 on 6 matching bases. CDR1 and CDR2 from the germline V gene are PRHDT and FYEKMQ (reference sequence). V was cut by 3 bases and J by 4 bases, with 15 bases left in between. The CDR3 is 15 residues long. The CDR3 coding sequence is TGTGCCAGCAGCTTCTCGGGGGCAGAGGGCACTGAAGCTTTCTTT. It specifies CASSFSGAEGTEAFF.

CDR3 loop: CTSRFSRVRKTYGYTF. CDR3 sequence (DNA): TGCACCAGCAGGTTTTCACGTGTGCGAAAGACCTATGGCTACACCTTC. The chain has TRBV1 and TRBJ1-2. TRBV1 is a documented pseudogene. CDR3 length: 16 residues.

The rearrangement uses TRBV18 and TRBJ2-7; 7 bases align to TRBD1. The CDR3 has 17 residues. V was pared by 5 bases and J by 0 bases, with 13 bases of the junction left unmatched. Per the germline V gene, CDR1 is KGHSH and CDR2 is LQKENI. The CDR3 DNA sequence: TGTGCCAGCTCAAAGGACAGGACCTCTATTTACTCCTACGAGCAGTACTTC. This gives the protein CASSKDRTSIYSYEQYF.

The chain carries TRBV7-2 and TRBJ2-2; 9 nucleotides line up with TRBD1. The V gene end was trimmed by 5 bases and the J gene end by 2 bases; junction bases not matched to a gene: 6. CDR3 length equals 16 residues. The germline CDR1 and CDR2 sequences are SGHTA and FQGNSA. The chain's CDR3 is CASSQQGAFNTGELFF. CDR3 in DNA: TGTGCCAGCAGCCAACAGGGGGCATTTAACACCGGGGAGCTGTTTTTT.

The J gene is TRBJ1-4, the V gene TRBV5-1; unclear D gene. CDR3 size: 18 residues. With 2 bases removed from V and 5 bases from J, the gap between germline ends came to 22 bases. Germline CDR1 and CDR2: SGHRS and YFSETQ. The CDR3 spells CASSLSPLVQARNEKLFF. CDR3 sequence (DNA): TGCGCCAGCAGCTTATCCCCCCTCGTGCAGGCCCGGAATGAAAAACTGTTTTTT.

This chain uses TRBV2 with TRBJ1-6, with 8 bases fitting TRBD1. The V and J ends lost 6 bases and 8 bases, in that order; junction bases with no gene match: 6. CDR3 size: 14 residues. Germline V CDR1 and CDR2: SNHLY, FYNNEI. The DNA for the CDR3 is TGTGCCAGCAGCCAAGACAGGGGTTATTCACCCCTCCACTTT. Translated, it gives CASSQDRGYSPLHF.

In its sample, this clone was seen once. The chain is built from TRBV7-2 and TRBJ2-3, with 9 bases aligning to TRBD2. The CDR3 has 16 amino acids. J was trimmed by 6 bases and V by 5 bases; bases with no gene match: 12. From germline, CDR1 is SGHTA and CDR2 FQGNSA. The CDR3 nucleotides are TGTGCCAGCAGCCTCATGGCGGGGGGGGTGGGTGATACGCAGTATTTT. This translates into CASSLMAGGVGDTQYF.

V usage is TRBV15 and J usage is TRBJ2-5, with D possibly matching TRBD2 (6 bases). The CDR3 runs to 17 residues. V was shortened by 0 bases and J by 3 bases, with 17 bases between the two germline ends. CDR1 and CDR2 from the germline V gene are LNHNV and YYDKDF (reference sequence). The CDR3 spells CATSRERLVKGEETQYF. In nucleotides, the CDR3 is TGTGCCACCAGCAGAGAGCGACTAGTAAAGGGTGAAGAGACCCAGTACTTC.

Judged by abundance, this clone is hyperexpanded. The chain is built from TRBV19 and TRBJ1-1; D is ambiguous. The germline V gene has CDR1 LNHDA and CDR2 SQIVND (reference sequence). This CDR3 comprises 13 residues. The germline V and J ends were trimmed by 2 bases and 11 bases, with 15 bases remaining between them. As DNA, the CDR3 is TGTGCCAGTAGTATAAAAGGTGACACCCCCGCTTTCTTT. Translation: CASSIKGDTPAFF.

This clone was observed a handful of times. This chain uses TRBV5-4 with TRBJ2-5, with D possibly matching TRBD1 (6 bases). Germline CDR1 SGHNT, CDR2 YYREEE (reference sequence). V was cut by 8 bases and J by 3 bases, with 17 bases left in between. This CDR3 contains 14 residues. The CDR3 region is CASLLWGLEETQYF. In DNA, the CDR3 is TGTGCCAGTCTTCTCTGGGGGCTGGAAGAGACCCAGTACTTC.

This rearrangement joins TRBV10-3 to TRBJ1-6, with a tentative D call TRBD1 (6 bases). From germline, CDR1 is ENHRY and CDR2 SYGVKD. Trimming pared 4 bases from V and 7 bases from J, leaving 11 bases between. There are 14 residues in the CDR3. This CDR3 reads CAISVGQNNSPLHF. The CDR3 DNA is TGTGCCATCAGTGTTGGACAGAACAATTCACCCCTCCACTTT.